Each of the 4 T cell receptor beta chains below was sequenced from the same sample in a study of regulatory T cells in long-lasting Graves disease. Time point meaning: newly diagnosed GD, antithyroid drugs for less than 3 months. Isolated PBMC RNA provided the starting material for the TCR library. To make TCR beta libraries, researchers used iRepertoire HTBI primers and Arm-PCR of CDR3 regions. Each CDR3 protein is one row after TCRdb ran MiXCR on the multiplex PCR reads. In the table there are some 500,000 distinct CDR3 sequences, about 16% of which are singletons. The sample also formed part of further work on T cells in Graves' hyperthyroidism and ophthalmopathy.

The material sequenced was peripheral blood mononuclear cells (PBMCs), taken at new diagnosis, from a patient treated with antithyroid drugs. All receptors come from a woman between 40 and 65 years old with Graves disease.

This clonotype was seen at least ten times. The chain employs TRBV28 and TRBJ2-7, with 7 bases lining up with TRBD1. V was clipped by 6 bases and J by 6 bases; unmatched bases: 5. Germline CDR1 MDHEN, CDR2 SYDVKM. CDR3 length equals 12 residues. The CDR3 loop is CASSGQVGEQYF. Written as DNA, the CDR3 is TGTGCCAGCAGCGGACAGGTGGGCGAGCAGTACTTC.

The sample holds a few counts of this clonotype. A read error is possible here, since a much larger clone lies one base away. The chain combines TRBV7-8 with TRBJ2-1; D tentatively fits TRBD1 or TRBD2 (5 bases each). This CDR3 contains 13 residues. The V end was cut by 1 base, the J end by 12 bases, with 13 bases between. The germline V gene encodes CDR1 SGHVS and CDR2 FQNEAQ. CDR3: CASSLGSGQRQFF. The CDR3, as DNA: TGTGCCAGCAGCTTAGGATCGGGGCAAAGGCAGTTCTTC. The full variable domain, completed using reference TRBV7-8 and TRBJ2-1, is GAGVSQSPRYKVAKRGQDVALRCDPISGHVSLFWYQQALGQGPEFLTYFQNEAQLDKSGLPSDRFFAERPEGSVSTLKIQRTQQEDSAVYLCASSLGSGQRQFFGPGTRLTVL.

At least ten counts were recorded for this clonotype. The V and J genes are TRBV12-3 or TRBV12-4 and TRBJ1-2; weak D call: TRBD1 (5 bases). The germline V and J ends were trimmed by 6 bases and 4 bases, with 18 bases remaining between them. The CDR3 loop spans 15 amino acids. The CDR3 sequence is CASSPGETGFYGYTF. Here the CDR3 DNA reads TGTGCCAGCAGCCCTGGGGAAACAGGTTTCTATGGCTACACCTTC.

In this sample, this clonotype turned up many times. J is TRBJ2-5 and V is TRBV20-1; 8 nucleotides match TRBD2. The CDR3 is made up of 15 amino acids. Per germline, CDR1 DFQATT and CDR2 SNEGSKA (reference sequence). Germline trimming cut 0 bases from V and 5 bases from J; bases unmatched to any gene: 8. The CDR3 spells CSARDSGGGWETQYF. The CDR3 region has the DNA TGCAGTGCTAGAGACTCCGGGGGGGGATGGGAGACCCAGTACTTC.